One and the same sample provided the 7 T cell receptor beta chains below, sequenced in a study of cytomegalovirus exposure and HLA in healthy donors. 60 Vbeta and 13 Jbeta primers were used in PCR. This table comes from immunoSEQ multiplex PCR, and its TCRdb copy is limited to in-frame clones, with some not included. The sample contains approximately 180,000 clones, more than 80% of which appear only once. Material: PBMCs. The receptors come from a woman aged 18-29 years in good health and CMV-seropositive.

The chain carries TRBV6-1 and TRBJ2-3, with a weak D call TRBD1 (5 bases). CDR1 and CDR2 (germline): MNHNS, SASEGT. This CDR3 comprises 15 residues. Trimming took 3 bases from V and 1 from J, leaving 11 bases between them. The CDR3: CASSEEIGGTDTQYF. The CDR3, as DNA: TGTGCCAGCAGTGAGGAAATAGGGGGCACAGATACGCAGTATTTT.

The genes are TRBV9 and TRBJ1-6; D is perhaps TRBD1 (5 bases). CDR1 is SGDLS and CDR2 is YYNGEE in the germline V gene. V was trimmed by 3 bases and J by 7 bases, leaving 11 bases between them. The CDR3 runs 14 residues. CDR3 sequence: CASSGRGGNSPLHF. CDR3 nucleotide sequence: TGTGCCAGCAGCGGAAGGGGTGGCAATTCACCCCTCCACTTT. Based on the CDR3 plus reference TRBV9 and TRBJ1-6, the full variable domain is DSGVTQTPKHLITATGQRVTLRCSPRSGDLSVYWYQQSLDQGLQFLIQYYNGEERAKGNILERFSAQQFPDLHSELNLSSLELGDSALYFCASSGRGGNSPLHFGNGTRLTVT.

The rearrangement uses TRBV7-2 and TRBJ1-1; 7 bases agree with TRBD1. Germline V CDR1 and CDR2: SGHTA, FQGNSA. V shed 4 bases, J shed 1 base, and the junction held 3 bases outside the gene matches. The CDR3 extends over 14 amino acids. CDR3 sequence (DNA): TGTGCCAGCAGCTACGCAGGGGGGAACACTGAAGCTTTCTTT. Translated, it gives CASSYAGGNTEAFF.

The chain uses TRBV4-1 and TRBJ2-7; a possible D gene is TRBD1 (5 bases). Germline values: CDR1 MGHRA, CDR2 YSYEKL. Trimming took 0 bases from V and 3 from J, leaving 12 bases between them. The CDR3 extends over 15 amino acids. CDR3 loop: CASSQDYRLFYEQYF. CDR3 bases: TGCGCCAGCAGCCAAGATTACAGGCTATTCTACGAGCAGTACTTC.

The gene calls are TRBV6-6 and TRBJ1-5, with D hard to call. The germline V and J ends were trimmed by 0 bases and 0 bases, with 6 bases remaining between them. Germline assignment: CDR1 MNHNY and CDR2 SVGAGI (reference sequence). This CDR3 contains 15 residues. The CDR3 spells CASSYSRVSNQPQHF. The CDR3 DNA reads TGTGCCAGCAGTTACTCGAGAGTTAGCAATCAGCCCCAGCATTTT.

CDR3 amino acids: CASSESEGATGELFF. CDR3 nucleotide sequence: TGTGCCAGCAGTGAATCGGAGGGGGCAACCGGGGAGCTGTTTTTT. The chain uses TRBV6-4 and TRBJ2-2; weak D call: TRBD1 (7 bases). The CDR3 spans 15 residues. V gave up 3 bases and J gave up 5 bases, with 13 bases separating them. Germline values: CDR1 MRHNA, CDR2 SNTAGT.

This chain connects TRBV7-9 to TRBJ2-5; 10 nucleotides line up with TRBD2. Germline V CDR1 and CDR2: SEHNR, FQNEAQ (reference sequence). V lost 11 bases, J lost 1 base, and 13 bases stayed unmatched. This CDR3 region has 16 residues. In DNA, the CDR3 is TGTGCCGGCCGTTTTGAGAGCGGGGGGGCCCAAGAGACCCAGTACTTC. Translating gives CAGRFESGGAQETQYF.